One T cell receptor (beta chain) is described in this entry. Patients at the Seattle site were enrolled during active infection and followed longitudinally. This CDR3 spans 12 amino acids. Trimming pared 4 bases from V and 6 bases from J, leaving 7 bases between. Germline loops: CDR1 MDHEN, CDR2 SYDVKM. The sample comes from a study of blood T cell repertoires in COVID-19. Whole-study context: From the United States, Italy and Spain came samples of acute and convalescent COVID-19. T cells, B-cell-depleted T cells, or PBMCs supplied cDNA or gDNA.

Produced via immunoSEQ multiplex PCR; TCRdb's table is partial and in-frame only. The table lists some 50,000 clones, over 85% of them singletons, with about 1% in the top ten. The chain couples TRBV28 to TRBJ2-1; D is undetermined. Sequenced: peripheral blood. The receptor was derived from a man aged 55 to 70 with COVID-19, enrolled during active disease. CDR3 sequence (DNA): TGTGCCAGCAGTTCCCCATCCAATGAGCAGTTCTTC. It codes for CASSSPSNEQFF.